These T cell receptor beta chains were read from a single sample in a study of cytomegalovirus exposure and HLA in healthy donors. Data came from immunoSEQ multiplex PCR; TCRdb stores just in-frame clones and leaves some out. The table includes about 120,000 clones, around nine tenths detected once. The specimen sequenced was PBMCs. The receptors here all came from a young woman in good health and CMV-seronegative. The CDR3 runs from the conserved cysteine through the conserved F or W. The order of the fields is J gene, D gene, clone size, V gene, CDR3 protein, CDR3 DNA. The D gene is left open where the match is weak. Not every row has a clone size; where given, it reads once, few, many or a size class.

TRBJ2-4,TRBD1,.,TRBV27,CATSDRGQYIQYF,TGTGCCACTTCGGACAGGGGGCAATACATTCAGTACTTC
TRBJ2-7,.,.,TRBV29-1,CSVVRGLHGEQYF,TGCAGCGTTGTTAGGGGACTCCACGGAGAGCAGTACTTC
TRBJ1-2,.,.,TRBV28,CASSLEGYGYTF,TGTGCCAGCAGTTTAGAGGGCTATGGCTACACCTTC
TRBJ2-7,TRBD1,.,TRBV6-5,CASSPRQGGEQYF,TGTGCCAGCAGTCCCCGACAGGGCGGGGAGCAGTACTTC
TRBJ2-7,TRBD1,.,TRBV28,CASSLSQGAQYEQYF,TGTGCCAGCAGTTTATCGCAGGGGGCGCAGTACGAGCAGTACTTC
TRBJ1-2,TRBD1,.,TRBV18,CASSPQTGGDYGYTF,TGTGCCAGCTCACCTCAGACAGGGGGGGACTATGGCTACACCTTC
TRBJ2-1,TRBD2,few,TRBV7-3,CASSSGLAGEGEQFF,TGTGCCAGCAGCTCGGGACTAGCGGGAGAAGGTGAGCAGTTCTTC
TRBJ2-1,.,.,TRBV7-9,CASSLQVGLDYNEQFF,TGTGCCAGCAGCTTACAGGTTGGACTGGATTACAATGAGCAGTTCTTC
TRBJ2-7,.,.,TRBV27,CASSFAGLNEQYF,TGTGCCAGCAGTTTCGCAGGGCTCAACGAGCAGTACTTC
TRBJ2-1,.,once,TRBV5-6,CASSLGQASYNEQFF,TGTGCCAGCAGCTTGGGGCAGGCTTCCTACAATGAGCAGTTCTTC
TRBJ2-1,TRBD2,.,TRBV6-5,CASSSSGTAYNEQFF,TGTGCCAGCAGCTCTAGCGGTACTGCCTACAATGAGCAGTTCTTC
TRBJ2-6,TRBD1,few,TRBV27,CASSEYRGSGANVLTF,TGTGCCAGCAGTGAATACAGGGGATCCGGGGCCAACGTCCTGACTTTC
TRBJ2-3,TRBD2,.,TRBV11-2,CASSLGLAGASDTQYF,TGTGCCAGCAGCTTAGGACTAGCGGGAGCCTCAGATACGCAGTATTTT
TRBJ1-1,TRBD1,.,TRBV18,CASSLGTALNTEAFF,TGTGCCAGCTCCTTGGGGACAGCTTTGAACACTGAAGCTTTCTTT
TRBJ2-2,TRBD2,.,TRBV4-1,CASSQTLAGFTGELFF,TGCGCCAGCAGCCAAACCCTAGCGGGATTCACCGGGGAGCTGTTTTTT
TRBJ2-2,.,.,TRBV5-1,CASSFGGTGELFF,TGCGCCAGCAGCTTTGGCGGCACCGGGGAGCTGTTTTTT
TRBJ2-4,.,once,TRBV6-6,CASMAGSLAKNIQYF,TGTGCCAGCATGGCAGGGTCCCTAGCCAAAAACATTCAGTACTTC
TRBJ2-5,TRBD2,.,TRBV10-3,CAISGLAGGQETQYF,TGTGCCATCAGCGGACTAGCGGGTGGGCAAGAGACCCAGTACTTC
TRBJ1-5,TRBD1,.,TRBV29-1,CSVGCRDPGTEDSNQPQHF,TGCAGCGTTGGCTGTCGGGACCCCGGGACAGAGGATAGCAATCAGCCCCAGCATTTT
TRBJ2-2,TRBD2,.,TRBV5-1,CASSSGLAGSGELFF,TGCGCCAGCAGCTCGGGACTAGCGGGAAGCGGGGAGCTGTTTTTT
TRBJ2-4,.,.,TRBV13,CASSLYSAKNIQYF,TGTGCCAGCAGCTTATATTCCGCCAAAAACATTCAGTACTTC
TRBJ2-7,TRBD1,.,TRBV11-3,CASSLEGQQTYEQYF,TGTGCCAGCAGCTTAGAGGGACAGCAAACCTACGAGCAGTACTTC
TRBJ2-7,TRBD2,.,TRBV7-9,CASRAGGTYEQYF,TGTGCCAGCAGAGCGGGGGGTACCTACGAGCAGTACTTC
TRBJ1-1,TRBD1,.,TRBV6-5,CASSPGQANTEAFF,TGTGCCAGCAGTCCTGGACAGGCGAACACTGAAGCTTTCTTT
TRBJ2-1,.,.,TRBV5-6,CASSLQAEQFF,TGTGCCAGCAGCTTGCAGGCCGAGCAGTTCTTC
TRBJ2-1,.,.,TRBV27,CASSPDLSSYNEQFF,TGTGCCAGCAGTCCCGACTTGAGCTCCTACAATGAGCAGTTCTTC
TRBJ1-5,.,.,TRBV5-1,CASSVEWRGGYSNQPQHF,TGCGCCAGCAGCGTTGAATGGAGGGGCGGCTATAGCAATCAGCCCCAGCATTTT
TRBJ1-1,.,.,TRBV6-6,CASSYIIGAEAFF,TGTGCCAGCAGTTACATCATAGGGGCTGAAGCTTTCTTT
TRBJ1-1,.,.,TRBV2,CASRQSGAGVGRAFF,TGTGCCAGCAGGCAGTCCGGGGCAGGGGTCGGTCGGGCTTTCTTT
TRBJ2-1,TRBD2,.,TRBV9,CASSVGTSPYNEQFF,TGTGCCAGCAGCGTCGGGACTAGCCCCTACAATGAGCAGTTCTTC
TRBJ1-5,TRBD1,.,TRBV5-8,CASSGGQGSQPQHF,TGTGCCAGCAGCGGCGGACAGGGAAGCCAGCCCCAGCATTTT
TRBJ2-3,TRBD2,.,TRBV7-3,CASSSGREDTQYF,TGTGCCAGCAGCTCAGGGCGGGAGGATACGCAGTATTTT
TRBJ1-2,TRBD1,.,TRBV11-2,CASSAGQGSNYGYTF,TGTGCCAGCAGCGCAGGACAGGGGTCGAACTATGGCTACACCTTC
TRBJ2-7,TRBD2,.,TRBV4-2,CASSQQPTSGRPFQYEQYF,TGTGCCAGCAGCCAACAACCGACTAGCGGGAGGCCTTTCCAATACGAGCAGTACTTC
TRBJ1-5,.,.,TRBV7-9,CASRSDGGNQPQHF,TGTGCCAGCAGATCGGACGGAGGAAATCAGCCCCAGCATTTT
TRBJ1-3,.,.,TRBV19,CASSRAGSPGNTIYF,TGTGCCAGTAGTAGGGCGGGGTCTCCTGGAAACACCATATATTTT
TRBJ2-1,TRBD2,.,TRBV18,CASSPPGLAGVEQFF,TGTGCCAGCTCACCGCCGGGGCTAGCGGGGGTTGAGCAGTTCTTC
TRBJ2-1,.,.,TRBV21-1,CASSKERTSGRTNNEQFF,TGTGCCAGCAGCAAAGAGAGAACTAGCGGGCGTACTAACAATGAGCAGTTCTTC
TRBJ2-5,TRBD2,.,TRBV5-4,CASSSTWTSGEETQYF,TGTGCCAGCAGCTCCACGTGGACTAGCGGGGAAGAGACCCAGTACTTC
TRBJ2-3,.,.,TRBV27,CASSLQGDTQYF,TGTGCCAGCAGTTTACAGGGAGATACGCAGTATTTT
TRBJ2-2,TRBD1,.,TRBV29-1,CSAVGQGASVGELFF,TGCAGCGCGGTGGGACAGGGGGCTTCTGTCGGGGAGCTGTTTTTT
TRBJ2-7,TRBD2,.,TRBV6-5,CASSQPGLASYEQYF,TGTGCCAGCAGTCAACCGGGACTAGCGAGCTACGAGCAGTACTTC
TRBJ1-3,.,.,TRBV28,CASSFRGRLGNTIYF,TGTGCCAGCAGTTTCAGGGGAAGGCTGGGAAACACCATATATTTT
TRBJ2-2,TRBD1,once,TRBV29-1,CSVPLTGGNTGELFF,TGCAGCGTTCCATTGACAGGGGGAAACACCGGGGAGCTGTTTTTT
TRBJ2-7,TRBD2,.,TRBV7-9,CASSSHPGTTSYEQYF,TGTGCCAGCAGCTCTCACCCCGGGACTACATCCTACGAGCAGTACTTC
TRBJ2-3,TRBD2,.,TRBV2,CASRRTSGLTDTQYF,TGTGCCAGCCGAAGGACTAGCGGACTCACAGATACGCAGTATTTT
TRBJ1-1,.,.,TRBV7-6,CASSLGRGLGRNTEAFF,TGTGCCAGCAGCTTGGGCCGAGGGTTGGGTAGGAACACTGAAGCTTTCTTT
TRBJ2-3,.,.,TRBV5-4,CASSSETGTDTQYF,TGTGCCAGCAGCTCGGAAACAGGAACAGATACGCAGTATTTT
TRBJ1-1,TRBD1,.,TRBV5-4,CASSPTEQGRTEAFF,TGTGCCAGCAGCCCGACGGAACAGGGGAGAACTGAAGCTTTCTTT
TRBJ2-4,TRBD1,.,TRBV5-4,CASPIGTGIFVQYF,TGTGCCAGTCCAATCGGGACAGGGATTTTCGTTCAGTACTTC